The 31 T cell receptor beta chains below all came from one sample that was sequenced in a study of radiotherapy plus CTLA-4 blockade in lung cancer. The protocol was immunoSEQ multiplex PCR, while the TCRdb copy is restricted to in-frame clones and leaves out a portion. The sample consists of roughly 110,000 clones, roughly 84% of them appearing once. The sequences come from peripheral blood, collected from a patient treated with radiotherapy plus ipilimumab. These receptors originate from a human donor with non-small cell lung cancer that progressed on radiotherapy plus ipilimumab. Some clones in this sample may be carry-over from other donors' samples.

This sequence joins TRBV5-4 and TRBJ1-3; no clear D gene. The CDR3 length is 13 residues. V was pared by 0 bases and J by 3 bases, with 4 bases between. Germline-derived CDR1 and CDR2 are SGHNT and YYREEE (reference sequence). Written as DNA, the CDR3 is TGTGCCAGCAGCTTGGAGGTTGGAAACACCATATATTTT. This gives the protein CASSLEVGNTIYF.

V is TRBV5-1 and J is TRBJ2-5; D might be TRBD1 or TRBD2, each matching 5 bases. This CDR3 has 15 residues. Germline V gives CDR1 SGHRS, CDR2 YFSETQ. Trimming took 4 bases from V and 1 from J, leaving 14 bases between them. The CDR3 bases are TGCGCCAGCAGCAAGGGACCTTTACCCCAAGAGACCCAGTACTTC. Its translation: CASSKGPLPQETQYF. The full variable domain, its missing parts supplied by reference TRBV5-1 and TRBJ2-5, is KAGVTQTPRYLIKTRGQQVTLSCSPISGHRSVSWYQQTPGQGLQFLFEYFSETQRNKGNFPGRFSGRQFSNSRSEMNVSTLELGDSALYLCASSKGPLPQETQYFGPGTRLLVL.

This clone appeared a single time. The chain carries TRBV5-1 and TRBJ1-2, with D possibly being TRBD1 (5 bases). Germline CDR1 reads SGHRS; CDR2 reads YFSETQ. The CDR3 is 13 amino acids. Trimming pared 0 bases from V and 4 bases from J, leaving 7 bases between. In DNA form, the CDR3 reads TGCGCCAGCAGCTTGGGACAGCCCTATGGCTACACCTTC. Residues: CASSLGQPYGYTF.

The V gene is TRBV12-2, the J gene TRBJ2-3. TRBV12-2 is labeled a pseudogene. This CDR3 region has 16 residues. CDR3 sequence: CASRPRDRTSTDTQYF. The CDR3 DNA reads TGTGCAAGTCGCCCTAGGGACCGAACTAGCACAGATACGCAGTATTTT.

The CDR3 bases are TGTGCCAGTAGTAGAGGGGCTGGGGCCAACGTCCTGACTTTC. This encodes CASSRGAGANVLTF. V is TRBV19 and J is TRBJ2-6; D tentatively fits TRBD1 or TRBD2 (5 bases each). Germline CDR1 and CDR2: LNHDA and SQIVND (reference sequence). This CDR3 contains 14 residues. V dropped 4 bases and J dropped 2 bases, with 6 bases sitting between them.

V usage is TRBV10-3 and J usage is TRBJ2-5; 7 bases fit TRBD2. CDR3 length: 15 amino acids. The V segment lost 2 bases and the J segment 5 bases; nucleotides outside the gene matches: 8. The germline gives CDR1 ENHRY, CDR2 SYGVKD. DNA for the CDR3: TGTGCCATCAGTGAGGGTTTCGCGGGGGTGGAGACCCAGTACTTC. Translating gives CAISEGFAGVETQYF.

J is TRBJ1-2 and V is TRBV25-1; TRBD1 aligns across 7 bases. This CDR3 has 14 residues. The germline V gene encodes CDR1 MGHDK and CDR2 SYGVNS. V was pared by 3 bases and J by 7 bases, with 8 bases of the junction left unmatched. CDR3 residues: CASSDTTGKAGYTF. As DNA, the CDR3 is TGTGCCAGCAGTGACACGACAGGGAAGGCTGGCTACACCTTC.

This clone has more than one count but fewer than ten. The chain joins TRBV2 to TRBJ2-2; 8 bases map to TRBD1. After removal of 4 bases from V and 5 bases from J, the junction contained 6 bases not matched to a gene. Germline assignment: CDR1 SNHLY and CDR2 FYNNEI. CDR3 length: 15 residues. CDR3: CASSAPRGRTGELFF. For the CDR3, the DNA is TGTGCCAGCAGTGCTCCCAGGGGGCGAACCGGGGAGCTGTTTTTT.

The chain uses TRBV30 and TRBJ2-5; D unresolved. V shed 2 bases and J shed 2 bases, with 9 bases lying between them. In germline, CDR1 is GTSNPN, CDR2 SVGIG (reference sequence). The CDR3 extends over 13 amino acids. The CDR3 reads CAWSFHSQETQYF. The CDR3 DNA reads TGTGCCTGGAGTTTTCACTCTCAAGAGACCCAGTACTTC.

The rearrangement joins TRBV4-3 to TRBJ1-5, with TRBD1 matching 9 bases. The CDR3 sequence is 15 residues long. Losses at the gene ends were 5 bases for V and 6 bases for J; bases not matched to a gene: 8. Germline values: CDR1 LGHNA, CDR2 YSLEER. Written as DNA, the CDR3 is TGCGCCAGCAGCTTGGGGACAGGGTATGGTCAGCCCCAGCATTTT. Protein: CASSLGTGYGQPQHF.

The DNA for the CDR3 is TGCGCCAGCAGCCCCCCAGGTCAGGGGGCGTCTGGGGCCAACGTCCTGACTTTC. It yields the protein CASSPPGQGASGANVLTF. The V and J genes are TRBV4-1 and TRBJ2-6, with 8 bases aligning to TRBD1. V shed 4 bases, J shed 1 base, and the junction held 9 bases outside the gene matches. The CDR3 contains 18 residues. Germline values: CDR1 MGHRA, CDR2 YSYEKL.

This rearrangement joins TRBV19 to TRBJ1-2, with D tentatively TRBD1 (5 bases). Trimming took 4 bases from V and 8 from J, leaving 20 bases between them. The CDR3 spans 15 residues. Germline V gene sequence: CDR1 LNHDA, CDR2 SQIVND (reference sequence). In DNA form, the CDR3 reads TGTGCCAGTAGTACCCTGAGGCCTTTAACAGGCGGCTACACCTTC. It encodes CASSTLRPLTGGYTF.

The CDR3 nucleotides read TGCGCCAGCAGCTGGCGACCAGGGGGGGATCAGCCCCAGCATTTT. It translates to CASSWRPGGDQPQHF. The chain uses TRBV5-1 and TRBJ1-5, with TRBD1 identical over 7 bases. CDR1 SGHRS and CDR2 YFSETQ come from the germline V gene. The length of the CDR3 is 15 residues. With V trimmed by 3 bases and J by 5 bases, 8 bases remained unmatched.

As DNA, the CDR3 is TGTGCCAGCTCACGAGACAGGGCTGAGACCCAGTACTTC. Its protein product is CASSRDRAETQYF. The chain employs TRBV18 and TRBJ2-5; the match to TRBD1 covers 7 bases. V was pared by 4 bases and J by 5 bases, with 4 bases of the junction left unmatched. CDR1 and CDR2 (germline): KGHSH, LQKENI. The CDR3 runs 13 residues.

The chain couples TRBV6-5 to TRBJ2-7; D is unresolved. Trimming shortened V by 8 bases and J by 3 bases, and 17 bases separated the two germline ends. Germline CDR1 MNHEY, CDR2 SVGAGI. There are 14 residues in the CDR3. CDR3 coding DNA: TGTGCCAGCCGGGTGACAATGGGGATCTACGAGCAGTACTTC. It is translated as CASRVTMGIYEQYF.

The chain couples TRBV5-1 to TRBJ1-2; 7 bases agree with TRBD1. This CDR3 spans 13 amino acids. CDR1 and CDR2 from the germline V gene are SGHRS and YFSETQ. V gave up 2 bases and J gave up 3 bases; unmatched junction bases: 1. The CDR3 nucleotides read TGCGCCAGCAGCTTCACAGGGGACTATGGCTACACCTTC. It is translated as CASSFTGDYGYTF. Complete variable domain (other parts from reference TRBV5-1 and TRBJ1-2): KAGVTQTPRYLIKTRGQQVTLSCSPISGHRSVSWYQQTPGQGLQFLFEYFSETQRNKGNFPGRFSGRQFSNSRSEMNVSTLELGDSALYLCASSFTGDYGYTFGSGTRLTVV.

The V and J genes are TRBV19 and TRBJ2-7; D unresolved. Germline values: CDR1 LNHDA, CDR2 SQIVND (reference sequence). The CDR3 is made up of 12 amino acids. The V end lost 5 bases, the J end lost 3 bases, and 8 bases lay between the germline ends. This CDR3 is CASSEVVYEQYF. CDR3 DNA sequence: TGTGCCAGTAGTGAGGTAGTCTACGAGCAGTACTTC.

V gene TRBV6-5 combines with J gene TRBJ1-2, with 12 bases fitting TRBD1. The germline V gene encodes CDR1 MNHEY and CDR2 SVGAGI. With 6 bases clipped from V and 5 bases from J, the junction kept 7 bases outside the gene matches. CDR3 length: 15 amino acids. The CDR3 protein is CASRWRDRGHYGYTF. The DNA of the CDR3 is TGTGCCAGCAGGTGGAGGGACAGGGGGCATTATGGCTACACCTTC.

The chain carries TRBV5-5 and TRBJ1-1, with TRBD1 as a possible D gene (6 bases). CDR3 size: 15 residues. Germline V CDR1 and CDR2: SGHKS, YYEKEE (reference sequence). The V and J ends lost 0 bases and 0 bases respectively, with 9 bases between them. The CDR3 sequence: CASSLAGGLNTEAFF. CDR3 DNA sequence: TGTGCCAGCAGCTTGGCCGGGGGCTTGAACACTGAAGCTTTCTTT. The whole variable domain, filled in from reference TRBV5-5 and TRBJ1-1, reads DAGVTQSPTHLIKTRGQQVTLRCSPISGHKSVSWYQQVLGQGPQFIFQYYEKEERGRGNFPDRFSARQFPNYSSELNVNALLLGDSALYLCASSLAGGLNTEAFFGQGTRLTVV.

In DNA, the CDR3 is TGTGCCAGCAGTTCGGGGGGGCCTTGGGATACGCAGTATTTT. It specifies CASSSGGPWDTQYF. The V gene is TRBV27, the J gene TRBJ2-3; 8 bases are a match to TRBD2. This CDR3 is 14 amino acids long. Per the germline V gene, CDR1 is MNHEY and CDR2 is SMNVEV (reference sequence). Losses at the gene ends were 4 bases for V and 6 bases for J; bases not matched to a gene: 6.

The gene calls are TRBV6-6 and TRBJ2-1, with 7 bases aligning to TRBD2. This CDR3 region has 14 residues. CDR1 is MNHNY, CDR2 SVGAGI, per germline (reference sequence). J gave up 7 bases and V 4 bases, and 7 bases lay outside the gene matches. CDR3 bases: TGTGCCAGCAGTTCCCAAGGACTAGAGAATGAGCAGTTCTTC. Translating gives CASSSQGLENEQFF.

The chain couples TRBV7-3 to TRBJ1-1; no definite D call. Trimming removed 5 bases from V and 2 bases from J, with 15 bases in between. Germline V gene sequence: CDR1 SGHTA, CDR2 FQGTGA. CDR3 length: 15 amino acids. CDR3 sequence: CASSHEPARNTEAFF. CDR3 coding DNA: TGTGCCAGCAGCCACGAACCTGCCCGAAACACTGAAGCTTTCTTT. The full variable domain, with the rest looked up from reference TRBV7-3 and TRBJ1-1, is GAGVSQTPSNKVTEKGKYVELRCDPISGHTALYWYRQSLGQGPEFLIYFQGTGAADDSGLPNDRFFAVRPEGSVSTLKIQRTERGDSAVYLCASSHEPARNTEAFFGQGTRLTVV.

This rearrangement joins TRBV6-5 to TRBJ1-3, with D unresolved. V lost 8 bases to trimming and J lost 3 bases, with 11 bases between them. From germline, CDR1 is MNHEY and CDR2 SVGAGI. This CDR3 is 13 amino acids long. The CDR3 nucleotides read TGTGCCAGCTCCAGCAGAAATGGAAACACCATATATTTT. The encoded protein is CASSSRNGNTIYF.

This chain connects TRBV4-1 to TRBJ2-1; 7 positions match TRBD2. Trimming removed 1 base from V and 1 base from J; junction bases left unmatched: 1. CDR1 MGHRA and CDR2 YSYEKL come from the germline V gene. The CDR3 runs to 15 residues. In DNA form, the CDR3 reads TGCGCCAGCAGCCAAGGCGGGGGATCCTACAATGAGCAGTTCTTC. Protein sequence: CASSQGGGSYNEQFF.

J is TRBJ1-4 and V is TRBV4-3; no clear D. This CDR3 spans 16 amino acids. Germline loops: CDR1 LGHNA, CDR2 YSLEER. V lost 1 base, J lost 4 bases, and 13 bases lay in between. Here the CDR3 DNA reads TGCGCCAGCAGCCAAGCAAGCAGAGCCTTTAATGAAAAACTGTTTTTT. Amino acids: CASSQASRAFNEKLFF.

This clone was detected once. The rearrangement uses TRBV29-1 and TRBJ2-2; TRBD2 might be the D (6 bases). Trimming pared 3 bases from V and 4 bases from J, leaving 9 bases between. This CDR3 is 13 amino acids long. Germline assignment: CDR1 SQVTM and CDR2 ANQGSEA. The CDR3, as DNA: TGCAGCGTTGACCGGGGGACCACCGGGGAGCTGTTTTTT. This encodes CSVDRGTTGELFF.

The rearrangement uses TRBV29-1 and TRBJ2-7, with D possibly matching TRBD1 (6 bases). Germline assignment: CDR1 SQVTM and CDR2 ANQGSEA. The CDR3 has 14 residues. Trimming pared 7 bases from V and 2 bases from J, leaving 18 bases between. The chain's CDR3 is CSANRVGVPYEQYF. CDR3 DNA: TGCAGCGCCAACAGGGTGGGGGTTCCCTACGAGCAGTACTTC.

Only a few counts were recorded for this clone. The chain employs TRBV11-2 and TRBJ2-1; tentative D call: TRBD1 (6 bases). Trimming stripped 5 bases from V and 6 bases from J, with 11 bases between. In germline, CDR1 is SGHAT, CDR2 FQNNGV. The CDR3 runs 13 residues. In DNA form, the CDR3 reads TGTGCCAGCAGCAAACTACAGGGCAATGAGCAGTTCTTC. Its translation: CASSKLQGNEQFF.

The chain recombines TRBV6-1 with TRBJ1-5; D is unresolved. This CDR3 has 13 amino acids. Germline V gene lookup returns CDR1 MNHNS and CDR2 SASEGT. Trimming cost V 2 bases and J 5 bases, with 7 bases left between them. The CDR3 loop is CASSEILDQPQHF. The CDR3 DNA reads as TGTGCCAGCAGTGAAATCCTGGATCAGCCCCAGCATTTT.

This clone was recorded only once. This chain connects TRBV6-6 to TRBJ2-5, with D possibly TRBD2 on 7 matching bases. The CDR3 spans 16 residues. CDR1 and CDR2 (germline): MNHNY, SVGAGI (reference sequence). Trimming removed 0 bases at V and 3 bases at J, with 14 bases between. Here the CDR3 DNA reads TGTGCCAGCAGTTACTCGATCGGGGGGCGAGAAGAGACCCAGTACTTC. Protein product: CASSYSIGGREETQYF.

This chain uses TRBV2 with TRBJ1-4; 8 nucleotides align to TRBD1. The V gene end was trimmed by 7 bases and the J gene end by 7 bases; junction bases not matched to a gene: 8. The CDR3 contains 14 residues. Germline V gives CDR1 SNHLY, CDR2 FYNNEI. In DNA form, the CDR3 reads TGTGCCAGCAAGGCCACAGGGGGAGGTGAAAAACTGTTTTTT. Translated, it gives CASKATGGGEKLFF.